The present entry profiles one TCR beta chain with its context. Its antigen is unknown. Germline V gene lookup returns CDR1 KGHSH and CDR2 LQKENI. V dropped 5 bases and J dropped 0 bases, with 7 bases sitting between them. The CDR3 loop spans 13 amino acids. The primer mix had 60 Vbeta and 13 Jbeta primers. Study processing details: There were around 80 million unique TCR beta chains by a later count, and approximately 12 million of them were shared. Some clones are missing from TCRdb's copy, which holds only in-frame ones; the method was immunoSEQ multiplex PCR. That table is the source of V, J and clone size, and D and trimming were worked out from the DNA. The table shows some 130,000 clones, with over 70% occurring only once. This specimen comes from a study of cytomegalovirus exposure and HLA in healthy donors. Whole-study results and caveats: Later analysis showed most CMV-associated TCR beta chains appearing HLA-restricted. Further analysis, carried out later, found HLA-associated TCR beta chains more clonally expanded than equally common other chains.

V gene TRBV18 combines with J gene TRBJ1-2; no clear D. The clonotype comes from a man in his forties in good health and CMV-seronegative. The material sequenced was PBMCs. CDR3 residues: CASSATANYGYTF. The CDR3 nucleotides are TGTGCCAGCTCAGCCACAGCTAACTATGGCTACACCTTC.